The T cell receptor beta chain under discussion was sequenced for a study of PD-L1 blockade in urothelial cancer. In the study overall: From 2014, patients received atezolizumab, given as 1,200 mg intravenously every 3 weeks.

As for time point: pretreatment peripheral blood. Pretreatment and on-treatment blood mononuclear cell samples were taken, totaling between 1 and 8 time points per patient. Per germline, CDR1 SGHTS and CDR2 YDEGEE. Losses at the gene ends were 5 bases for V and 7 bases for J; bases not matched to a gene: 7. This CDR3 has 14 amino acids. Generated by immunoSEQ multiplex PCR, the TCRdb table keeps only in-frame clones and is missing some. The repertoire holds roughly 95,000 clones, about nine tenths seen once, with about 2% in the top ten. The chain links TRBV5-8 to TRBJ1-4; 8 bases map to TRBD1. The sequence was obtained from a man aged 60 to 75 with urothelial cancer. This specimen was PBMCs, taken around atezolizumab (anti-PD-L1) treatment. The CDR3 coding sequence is TGTGCCAGCAGTCCGGACAGGGTTGGTGAAAAACTGTTTTTT. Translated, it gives CASSPDRVGEKLFF. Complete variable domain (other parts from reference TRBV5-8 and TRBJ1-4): EAGVTQSPTHLIKTRGQQATLRCSPISGHTSVYWYQQALGLGLQFLLWYDEGEERNRGNFPPRFSGRQFPNYSSELNVNALELEDSALYLCASSPDRVGEKLFFGSGTQLSVL.